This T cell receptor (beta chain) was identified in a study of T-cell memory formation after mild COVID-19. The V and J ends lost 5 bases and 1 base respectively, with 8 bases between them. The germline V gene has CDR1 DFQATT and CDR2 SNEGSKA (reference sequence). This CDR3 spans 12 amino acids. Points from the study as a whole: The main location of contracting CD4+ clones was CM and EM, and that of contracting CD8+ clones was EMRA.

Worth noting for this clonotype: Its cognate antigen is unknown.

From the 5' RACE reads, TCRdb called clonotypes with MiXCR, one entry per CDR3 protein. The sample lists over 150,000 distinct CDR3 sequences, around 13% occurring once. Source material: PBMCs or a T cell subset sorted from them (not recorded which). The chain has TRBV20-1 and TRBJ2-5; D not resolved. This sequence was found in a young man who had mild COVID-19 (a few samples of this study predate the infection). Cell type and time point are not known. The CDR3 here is CSARFGQETQYF. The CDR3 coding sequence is TGCAGTGCTCGGTTTGGCCAAGAGACCCAGTACTTC.